This T cell receptor beta chain was found in a study of identical twins. Note on this clonotype: No antigen is known for it.

Template switching created a universal primer site, and the cDNA included unique molecular identifiers. TCRdb analysed the 5' RACE reads with MiXCR anew, one entry per CDR3 protein. The top ten hold 0.98% of the sample, which has about 500,000 distinct CDR3 sequences, 14% seen once. Points from the study as a whole: Twins shared beta out-of-frame sequences in excess, but this excess was weaker.

The V gene lost 3 bases and the J gene lost 3 bases, with 7 bases spanning the gap. The CDR3 extends over 12 amino acids. The V gene's germline CDR1 is SGHDT and CDR2 YYEEEE. The same specimen was also included in a second study, on yellow fever vaccine responses in identical twins.

This receptor was obtained from a woman younger than 30 in good health. The J gene is TRBJ2-7, the V gene TRBV5-6; D is ambiguous. The sequencing sample was made of CD4+ T cells sorted from blood. The CDR3 DNA reads as TGTGCCAGCAGCTCTCCGGTCTACGAGCAGTACTTC. Amino acid sequence: CASSSPVYEQYF.